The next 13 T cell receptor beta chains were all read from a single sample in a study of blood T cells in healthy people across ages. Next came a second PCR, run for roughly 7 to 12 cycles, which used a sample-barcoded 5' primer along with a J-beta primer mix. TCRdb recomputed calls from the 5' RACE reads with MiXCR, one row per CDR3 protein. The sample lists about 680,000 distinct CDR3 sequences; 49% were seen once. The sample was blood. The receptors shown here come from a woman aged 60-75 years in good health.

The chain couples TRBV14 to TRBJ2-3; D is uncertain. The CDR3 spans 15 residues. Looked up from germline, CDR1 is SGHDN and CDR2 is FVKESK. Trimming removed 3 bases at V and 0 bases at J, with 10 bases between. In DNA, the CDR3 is TGTGCCAGCAGCCATCCAACGGTTAGCACAGATACGCAGTATTTT. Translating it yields CASSHPTVSTDTQYF.

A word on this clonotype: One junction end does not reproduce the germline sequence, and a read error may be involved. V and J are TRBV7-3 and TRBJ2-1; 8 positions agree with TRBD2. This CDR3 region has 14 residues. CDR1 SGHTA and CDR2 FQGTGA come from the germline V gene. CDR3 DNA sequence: TGTGCCAGCAACTTACTGGCGGGAGGCAATGAGCAGTTCTTC. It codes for CASNLLAGGNEQFF.

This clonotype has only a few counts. The CDR3 here is CATSRVTGTGGRDTQYF. CDR3 DNA sequence: TGTGCCACCAGCAGAGTTACGGGGACAGGGGGCAGGGATACGCAGTATTTT. The chain couples TRBV15 to TRBJ2-3, with TRBD1 identical over 12 bases. The ends lost 1 base at V and 6 bases at J; junction bases unmatched: 8. The CDR3 is made up of 17 amino acids. Germline CDR1 and CDR2: LNHNV and YYDKDF (reference sequence). Filled out from reference TRBV15 and TRBJ2-3, the complete variable domain reads DAMVIQNPRYQVTQFGKPVTLSCSQTLNHNVMYWYQQKSSQAPKLLFHYYDKDFNNEADTPDNFQSRRPNTSFCFLDIRSPGLGDTAMYLCATSRVTGTGGRDTQYFGPGTRLTVL.

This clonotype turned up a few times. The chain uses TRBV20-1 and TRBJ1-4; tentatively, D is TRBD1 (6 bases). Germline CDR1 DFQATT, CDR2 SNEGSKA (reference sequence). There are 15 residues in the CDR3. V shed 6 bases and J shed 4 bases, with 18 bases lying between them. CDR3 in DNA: TGCAGTGCCGGCTTAGGGGGGCAGATTAATGAAAAACTGTTTTTT. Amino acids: CSAGLGGQINEKLFF.

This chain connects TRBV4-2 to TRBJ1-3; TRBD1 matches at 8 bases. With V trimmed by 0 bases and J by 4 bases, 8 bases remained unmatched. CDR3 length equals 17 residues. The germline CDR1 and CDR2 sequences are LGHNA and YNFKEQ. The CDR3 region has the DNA TGTGCCAGCAGCCAAGATCCAAGACAGGGGAGAGGAAACACCATATATTTT. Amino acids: CASSQDPRQGRGNTIYF.

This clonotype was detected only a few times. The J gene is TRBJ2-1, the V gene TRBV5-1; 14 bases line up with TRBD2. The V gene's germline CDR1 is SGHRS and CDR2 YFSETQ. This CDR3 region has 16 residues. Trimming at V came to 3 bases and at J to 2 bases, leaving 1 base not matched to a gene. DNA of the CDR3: TGCGCCAGCAGCTCGACTAGCGGGAGGGCCTACAATGAGCAGTTCTTC. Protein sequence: CASSSTSGRAYNEQFF.

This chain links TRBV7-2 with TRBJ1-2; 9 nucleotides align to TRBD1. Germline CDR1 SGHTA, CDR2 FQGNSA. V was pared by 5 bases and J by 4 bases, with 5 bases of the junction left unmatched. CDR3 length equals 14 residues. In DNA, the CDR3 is TGTGCCAGCAGCCGGGACAGGGTCGGCTATGGCTACACCTTC. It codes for CASSRDRVGYGYTF.

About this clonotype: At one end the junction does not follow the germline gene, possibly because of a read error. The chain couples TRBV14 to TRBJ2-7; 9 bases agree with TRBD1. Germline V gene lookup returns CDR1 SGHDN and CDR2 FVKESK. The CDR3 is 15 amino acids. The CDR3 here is CTSSLGTGFFYEQYF. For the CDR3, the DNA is TGTACCAGCAGCCTCGGGACAGGGTTTTTCTACGAGCAGTACTTC. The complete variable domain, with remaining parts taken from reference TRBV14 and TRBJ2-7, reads EAGVTQFPSHSVIEKGQTVTLRCDPISGHDNLYWYRRVMGKEIKFLLHFVKESKQDESGMPNNRFLAERTGGTYSTLKVQPAELEDSGVYFCTSSLGTGFFYEQYFGPGTRLTVT.

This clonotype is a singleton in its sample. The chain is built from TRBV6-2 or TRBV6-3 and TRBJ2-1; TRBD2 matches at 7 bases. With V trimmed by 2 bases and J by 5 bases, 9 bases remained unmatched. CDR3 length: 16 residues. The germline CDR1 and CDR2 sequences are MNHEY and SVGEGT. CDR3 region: CASSYGAGDFDNEQFF. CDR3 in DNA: TGTGCCAGCAGTTACGGGGCGGGAGATTTCGACAATGAGCAGTTCTTC.

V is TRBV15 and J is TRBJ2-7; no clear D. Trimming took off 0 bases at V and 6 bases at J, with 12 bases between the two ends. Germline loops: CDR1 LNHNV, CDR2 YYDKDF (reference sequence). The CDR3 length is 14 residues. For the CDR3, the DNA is TGTGCCACCAGCAGAGATCGCGTGTCAGGCGAGCAGTACTTC. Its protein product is CATSRDRVSGEQYF.

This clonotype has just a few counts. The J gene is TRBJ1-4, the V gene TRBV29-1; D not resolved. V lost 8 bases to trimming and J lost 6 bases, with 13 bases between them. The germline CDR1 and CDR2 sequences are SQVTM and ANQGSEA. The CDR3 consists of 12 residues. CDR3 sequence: CSSQVGDEKLFF. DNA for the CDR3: TGCAGCTCACAAGTCGGGGATGAAAAACTGTTTTTT.

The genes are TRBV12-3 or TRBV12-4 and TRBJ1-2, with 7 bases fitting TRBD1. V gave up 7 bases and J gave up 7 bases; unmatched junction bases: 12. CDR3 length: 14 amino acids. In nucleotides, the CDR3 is TGTGCCAGCATCCTTGGGGAGGGGGCCGGTGGCTACACCTTC. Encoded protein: CASILGEGAGGYTF.

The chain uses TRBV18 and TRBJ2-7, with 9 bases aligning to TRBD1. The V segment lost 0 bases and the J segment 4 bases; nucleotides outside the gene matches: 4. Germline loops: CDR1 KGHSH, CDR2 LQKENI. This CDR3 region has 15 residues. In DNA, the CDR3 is TGTGCCAGCTCACCACCGGTACAGGGGGCTTACGAGCAGTACTTC. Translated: CASSPPVQGAYEQYF.